A selection of T cell receptor beta chains follows, all from one sample in a study of T-cell reconstitution after alpha-beta-depleted transplantation in children. TCRdb analysed the PCR reads with MiXCR anew, one entry per CDR3 protein. The table records roughly 300,000 distinct CDR3 sequences, 11% of them present only once. The sequenced sample was peripheral blood, obtained 180 days after TCRalphabeta/CD19-depleted stem cell transplant. The receptor set was obtained from a male patient aged 2 to 10 who had a stem cell transplant for chronic granulomatous disease, so the T cells may come from the graft donor. Each CDR3 is given with its conserved first and last residue. D genes are given only for firm matches.

v_gene: TRBV5-1
d_gene: TRBD1
j_gene: TRBJ2-2
CDR3aa: CASSDPPGQGALNTGELFF

v_gene: TRBV20-1
d_gene: NA
j_gene: TRBJ1-2
CDR3aa: CSAREKTGPNYGYTF

v_gene: TRBV5-4
d_gene: TRBD2
j_gene: TRBJ2-3
CDR3aa: CASSAGGEWGTDTQYF

v_gene: TRBV5-4
d_gene: TRBD2
j_gene: TRBJ2-5
CDR3aa: CASSLAGTSGVESQYF

v_gene: TRBV7-3
d_gene: NA
j_gene: TRBJ1-6
CDR3aa: CASSPGPTTGNSPLHF

v_gene: TRBV7-2
d_gene: NA
j_gene: TRBJ1-2
CDR3aa: CASSSGDNYGYTF

v_gene: TRBV27
d_gene: NA
j_gene: TRBJ2-7
CDR3aa: CASSVTASYEQYF

v_gene: TRBV29-1
d_gene: TRBD1
j_gene: TRBJ2-7
CDR3aa: CSVGPGQGSYEQYF

v_gene: TRBV9
d_gene: TRBD1
j_gene: TRBJ1-1
CDR3aa: CASPWGDRGRFTEAFF

v_gene: TRBV3-1
d_gene: NA
j_gene: TRBJ1-1
CDR3aa: CASSPTPMATEAFF

v_gene: TRBV20-1
d_gene: NA
j_gene: TRBJ2-3
CDR3aa: CSASYSADTQYF

v_gene: TRBV4-3
d_gene: TRBD2
j_gene: TRBJ2-5
CDR3aa: CASSQRPGGSRGGQGYQEETQYF

v_gene: TRBV3-1
d_gene: TRBD1
j_gene: TRBJ2-3
CDR3aa: CASSQKTGLSTDTQYF

v_gene: TRBV18
d_gene: TRBD1
j_gene: TRBJ2-5
CDR3aa: CASSSGQKETQYF

v_gene: TRBV7-7
d_gene: NA
j_gene: TRBJ2-1
CDR3aa: CASSLNWAGMDEQFF

v_gene: TRBV6-1
d_gene: TRBD1
j_gene: TRBJ2-2
CDR3aa: CASSTHGTGVNTGELFF

v_gene: TRBV5-1
d_gene: NA
j_gene: TRBJ2-1
CDR3aa: CASSLTVLSSYNEQFF

v_gene: TRBV20-1
d_gene: TRBD1
j_gene: TRBJ1-5
CDR3aa: CSARQDRNQPQHF

v_gene: TRBV29-1
d_gene: NA
j_gene: TRBJ2-3
CDR3aa: CSARGVERPTDTQYF

v_gene: TRBV20-1
d_gene: TRBD2
j_gene: TRBJ2-3
CDR3aa: CSAIRSSGRVGTDTQYF

v_gene: TRBV19
d_gene: NA
j_gene: TRBJ1-1
CDR3aa: CASSMLQNTEAFF

v_gene: TRBV5-6
d_gene: NA
j_gene: TRBJ2-2
CDR3aa: CASSLIIGELFF

v_gene: TRBV4-2
d_gene: TRBD2
j_gene: TRBJ2-1
CDR3aa: CASSQDGTASGGYNEQFF

v_gene: TRBV7-9
d_gene: NA
j_gene: TRBJ1-2
CDR3aa: CASSSHPEGGDYGCTF

v_gene: TRBV6-5
d_gene: NA
j_gene: TRBJ2-4
CDR3aa: CASRSSGTIVKNIQYF

v_gene: TRBV5-1
d_gene: NA
j_gene: TRBJ2-3
CDR3aa: CASRGLYNSDTQYF

v_gene: TRBV5-1
d_gene: NA
j_gene: TRBJ1-5
CDR3aa: CASSWGQGDQPQHF

v_gene: TRBV23-1
d_gene: NA
j_gene: TRBJ2-5
CDR3aa: CASPSRFPKTQYF

v_gene: TRBV20-1
d_gene: NA
j_gene: TRBJ2-4
CDR3aa: CSASLRTPKNIQYF

v_gene: TRBV12-3/TRBV12-4
d_gene: NA
j_gene: TRBJ2-3
CDR3aa: CASRKGRFGTDTQYF

v_gene: TRBV12-3/TRBV12-4
d_gene: NA
j_gene: TRBJ1-1
CDR3aa: CASSSVVMNTEAFF

v_gene: TRBV20-1
d_gene: NA
j_gene: TRBJ1-5
CDR3aa: CSARSVVGNQPQHF

v_gene: TRBV5-1
d_gene: NA
j_gene: TRBJ2-2
CDR3aa: CASSQGLGELFF

v_gene: TRBV13
d_gene: TRBD2
j_gene: TRBJ2-7
CDR3aa: CASSLWVAGGYEQYF

v_gene: TRBV2
d_gene: NA
j_gene: TRBJ1-5
CDR3aa: CASSDFGFQPQHF

v_gene: TRBV6-5
d_gene: TRBD2
j_gene: TRBJ2-5
CDR3aa: CASSYNREDPQETQYF

v_gene: TRBV5-1
d_gene: TRBD1
j_gene: TRBJ1-1
CDR3aa: CASSSKGAQDLSSTEAFF

v_gene: TRBV25-1
d_gene: NA
j_gene: TRBJ2-3
CDR3aa: CASSAIKGRTDTQYF

v_gene: TRBV18
d_gene: TRBD2
j_gene: TRBJ2-2
CDR3aa: CASSPGLTSGITGELFF

v_gene: TRBV12-3/TRBV12-4
d_gene: NA
j_gene: TRBJ2-7
CDR3aa: CASSLFGRISGEQYF

v_gene: TRBV10-3
d_gene: NA
j_gene: TRBJ1-1
CDR3aa: CASSSGGVNNEAFF

v_gene: TRBV7-9
d_gene: NA
j_gene: TRBJ1-6
CDR3aa: CASSWGSALHF

v_gene: TRBV12-3/TRBV12-4
d_gene: NA
j_gene: TRBJ2-7
CDR3aa: CASRLEGGGAYEQYF

v_gene: TRBV5-6
d_gene: NA
j_gene: TRBJ1-1
CDR3aa: CASSLVGPLNTEAFF

v_gene: TRBV29-1
d_gene: NA
j_gene: TRBJ1-5
CDR3aa: CSVGGGWQPQHF

v_gene: TRBV27
d_gene: NA
j_gene: TRBJ2-7
CDR3aa: CASSLSAAYEQYF

v_gene: TRBV5-6
d_gene: TRBD1
j_gene: TRBJ1-1
CDR3aa: CASIAGTGPNTEAFF

v_gene: TRBV2
d_gene: TRBD2
j_gene: TRBJ2-3
CDR3aa: CASRAGTSDDTQYF

v_gene: TRBV29-1
d_gene: NA
j_gene: TRBJ2-1
CDR3aa: CSVGQRVNGEQFF

v_gene: TRBV12-3/TRBV12-4
d_gene: NA
j_gene: TRBJ1-4
CDR3aa: CASSLRQGGEKLFF

v_gene: TRBV5-1
d_gene: TRBD2
j_gene: TRBJ2-7
CDR3aa: CANSLAGTNYEQYF

v_gene: TRBV6-1
d_gene: NA
j_gene: TRBJ2-7
CDR3aa: CASSERYEQYF

v_gene: TRBV12-3/TRBV12-4
d_gene: NA
j_gene: TRBJ2-7
CDR3aa: CASSLALGGEQYF